These T cell receptor beta chains were read from a single sample in a study of CD8 T cells in Susac syndrome. TCRdb itself ran the immunoSEQ multiplex PCR reads through MiXCR, one entry per CDR3 protein. The repertoire holds 300,000 or so distinct CDR3 sequences, around 90% seen once, with roughly 0.07% in the top ten. The sequenced material came from CD4+ T cells from PBMCs. These receptor sequences come from a human donor with multiple sclerosis. The CDR3 runs from the conserved cysteine through the conserved F or W. The order of the fields is CDR3 protein, CDR3 DNA, clone size, J gene, V gene, D gene. D genes are given only for firm matches. Rows may omit the clone size; those that give it use once, few, many or a size class.

CDR3: CASSYQSDRLGYTF
DNA: TGTGCCAGCAGTTATCAGTCGGACAGGCTGGGCTACACCTTC
size: few
J: TRBJ1-2
V: TRBV12-3/TRBV12-4
D: TRBD1

CDR3: CASSEIGTSGGAAGELFF
DNA: TGTGCCAGCAGTGAAATCGGGACTAGCGGGGGGGCCGCCGGGGAGCTGTTTTTT
size: NA
J: TRBJ2-2
V: TRBV2
D: TRBD2

CDR3: CASSPRASRTHGDTQYF
DNA: TGTGCCAGCAGCCCAAGGGCCAGCAGGACCCACGGAGATACGCAGTATTTT
size: NA
J: TRBJ2-3
V: TRBV7-9
D: NA

CDR3: CASSLGLAGVTYEQYF
DNA: TGCGCCAGCAGCTTGGGACTAGCGGGAGTCACCTACGAGCAGTACTTC
size: NA
J: TRBJ2-7
V: TRBV5-1
D: TRBD2

CDR3: CASSPGQGSAYEQYF
DNA: TGCGCCAGCAGCCCAGGACAGGGATCAGCCTACGAGCAGTACTTC
size: NA
J: TRBJ2-7
V: TRBV5-1
D: TRBD1

CDR3: CASSGGRGWSEAFF
DNA: TGCGCCAGCAGTGGGGGTAGGGGGTGGTCTGAAGCTTTCTTT
size: NA
J: TRBJ1-1
V: TRBV10-2
D: NA

CDR3: CASSQRENTEAFF
DNA: TGTGCCAGCAGCCAGCGCGAGAACACTGAAGCTTTCTTT
size: NA
J: TRBJ1-1
V: TRBV7-9
D: NA

CDR3: CASSDPPGVGYTF
DNA: TGTGCCAGCAGTGACCCCCCAGGGGTCGGCTACACCTTC
size: NA
J: TRBJ1-2
V: TRBV6-1
D: NA

CDR3: CSAPPGGRVGEKLFF
DNA: TGCAGTGCGCCCCCTGGTGGGAGAGTAGGTGAAAAACTGTTTTTT
size: NA
J: TRBJ1-4
V: TRBV20-1
D: NA

CDR3: CSARRGSNNQPQHF
DNA: TGCAGTGCTAGGCGGGGCTCTAACAATCAGCCCCAGCATTTT
size: NA
J: TRBJ1-5
V: TRBV20-1
D: NA

CDR3: CASSRLNTGDAEAFF
DNA: TGTGCCAGCAGCCGTCTTAATACAGGGGATGCTGAAGCTTTCTTT
size: NA
J: TRBJ1-1
V: TRBV3-1
D: TRBD1

CDR3: CASSLVGAIYF
DNA: TGTGCCAGCAGCTTAGTCGGAGCCATATATTTT
size: few
J: TRBJ1-3
V: TRBV7-9
D: NA

CDR3: CASSPSGASYEQYF
DNA: TGTGCCAGCAGTCCTAGCGGAGCCTCCTACGAGCAGTACTTT
size: NA
J: TRBJ2-7
V: TRBV6-4
D: TRBD2

CDR3: CASTQNQETQYF
DNA: TGTGCCAGCACCCAAAACCAAGAGACCCAGTACTTC
size: once
J: TRBJ2-5
V: TRBV7-9
D: NA

CDR3: CAISETGNYEQYF
DNA: TGTGCCATCAGTGAGACAGGAAACTACGAGCAGTACTTC
size: NA
J: TRBJ2-7
V: TRBV10-3
D: NA

CDR3: CASSLGDTFSPLHF
DNA: TGCGCCAGCAGCTTGGGGGACACTTTCTCACCCCTCCACTTT
size: NA
J: TRBJ1-6
V: TRBV5-1
D: NA

CDR3: CASSPTGRRETQYF
DNA: TGTGCCAGCAGCCCGACAGGGAGAAGGGAGACCCAGTACTTC
size: NA
J: TRBJ2-5
V: TRBV7-3
D: TRBD1

CDR3: CASSQDGTPLSGNTIYF
DNA: TGTGCCAGCAGCCAAGATGGGACACCGCTCTCTGGAAACACCATATATTTT
size: NA
J: TRBJ1-3
V: TRBV4-2
D: NA

CDR3: CASTFGSGRRTNEQFF
DNA: TGCGCCAGCACCTTTGGGAGCGGGAGGCGAACCAATGAGCAGTTCTTC
size: NA
J: TRBJ2-1
V: TRBV5-1
D: TRBD2

CDR3: CASSIGRGSSGANVLTF
DNA: TGTGCCAGTAGTATCGGCAGGGGCAGCTCTGGGGCCAACGTCCTGACTTTC
size: NA
J: TRBJ2-6
V: TRBV19
D: NA

CDR3: CASRLGTSGGNEQFF
DNA: TGTGCCAGCAGGCTGGGCACTAGCGGTGGGAATGAGCAGTTCTTC
size: NA
J: TRBJ2-1
V: TRBV5-4
D: TRBD2

CDR3: CASSYLEDGHEQYF
DNA: TGTGCCAGCAGTTACTTAGAGGACGGCCACGAGCAGTACTTC
size: once
J: TRBJ2-7
V: TRBV6-6
D: NA

CDR3: CASSPRAGGTDTQYF
DNA: TGTGCCAGCTCACCAAGAGCGGGAGGCACAGATACGCAGTATTTT
size: NA
J: TRBJ2-3
V: TRBV9
D: TRBD2

CDR3: CASSLGGLKGNTEAFF
DNA: TGTGCCAGCAGCTTGGGGGGTCTCAAAGGGAACACTGAAGCTTTCTTT
size: once
J: TRBJ1-1
V: TRBV7-9
D: NA